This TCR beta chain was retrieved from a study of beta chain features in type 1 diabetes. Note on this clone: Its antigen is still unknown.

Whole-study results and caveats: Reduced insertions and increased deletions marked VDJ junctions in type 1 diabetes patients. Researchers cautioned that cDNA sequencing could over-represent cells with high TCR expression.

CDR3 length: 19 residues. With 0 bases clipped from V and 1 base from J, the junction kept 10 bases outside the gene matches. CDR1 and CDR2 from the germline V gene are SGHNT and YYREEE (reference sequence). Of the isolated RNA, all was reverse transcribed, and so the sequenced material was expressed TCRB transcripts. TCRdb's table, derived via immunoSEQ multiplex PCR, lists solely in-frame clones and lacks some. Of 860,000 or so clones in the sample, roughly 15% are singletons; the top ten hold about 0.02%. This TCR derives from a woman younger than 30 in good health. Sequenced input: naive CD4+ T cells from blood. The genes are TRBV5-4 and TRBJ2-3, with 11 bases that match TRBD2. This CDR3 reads CASSLELAGVPGGTDTQYF. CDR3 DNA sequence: TGTGCCAGCAGCTTGGAACTAGCGGGAGTCCCCGGGGGCACAGATACGCAGTATTTT.